These 9 T cell receptor beta chains share one sample of origin, sequenced in a study of blood T cells in healthy people across ages. Next came a second PCR, run for about 6 to 12 cycles, which used a sample-barcoded 5' primer along with a J-beta primer mix. TCRdb called the 5' RACE reads again in MiXCR, with one record for every CDR3 protein. The data hold 380,000 or so distinct CDR3 sequences, with 52% observed a single time. Specimen: blood. These receptors were collected from a man between 60 and 75 years old in good health.

The chain recombines TRBV5-6 with TRBJ1-6; TRBD1 matches at 7 bases. This CDR3 is built from 14 residues. J lost 7 bases, V lost 5 bases, and 6 bases had no gene match. Germline V gene sequence: CDR1 SGHDT, CDR2 YYEEEE. The CDR3 nucleotides are TGTGCCAGCAGGGCTGACAGGGAAAATTCACCCCTCCACTTT. Amino acid sequence: CASRADRENSPLHF.

The chain links TRBV5-1 to TRBJ2-5, with TRBD2 as a possible D gene (6 bases). This CDR3 comprises 14 residues. The V end lost 2 bases, the J end lost 5 bases, and 13 bases lay between the germline ends. Per germline, CDR1 SGHRS and CDR2 YFSETQ. In nucleotides, the CDR3 is TGCGCCAGCAGCTTCCAGACTAGTTCCGAGACCCAGTACTTC. Its protein is CASSFQTSSETQYF.

The chain employs TRBV20-1 and TRBJ2-6; 7 bases line up with TRBD1. Germline CDR1 reads DFQATT; CDR2 reads SNEGSKA (reference sequence). V lost 6 bases and J lost 2; bases outside the gene matches: 16. The CDR3 spans 18 residues. CDR3 sequence: CSAPQGLSFGAGANVLTF. The CDR3 DNA sequence: TGCAGTGCCCCACAGGGGCTGAGCTTTGGCGCTGGGGCCAACGTCCTGACTTTC.

This clonotype has a handful of counts. The genes are TRBV15 and TRBJ2-1, with D maybe TRBD1 (6 bases). Germline CDR1 is LNHNV and CDR2 is YYDKDF (reference sequence). This CDR3 is built from 14 residues. Trimming removed 6 bases at V and 4 bases at J, with 13 bases between. The CDR3 region has the DNA TGTGCCACCAGACTGGGGGCGGAGTACAATGAGCAGTTCTTC. Translation gives CATRLGAEYNEQFF.

The chain recombines TRBV27 with TRBJ2-7; no clear D gene. Trimming removed 10 bases from V and 5 bases from J, with 18 bases in between. The CDR3 length is 13 residues. In germline, CDR1 is MNHEY, CDR2 SMNVEV (reference sequence). The CDR3 here is CATRPTDYNEQYF. The CDR3 DNA follows: TGTGCCACCAGACCGACGGATTACAACGAGCAGTACTTC.

This chain connects TRBV27 to TRBJ1-2; maybe TRBD1 (6 bases). Germline values: CDR1 MNHEY, CDR2 SMNVEV (reference sequence). The CDR3 totals 15 residues. The V and J ends lost 5 bases and 3 bases respectively, with 16 bases between them. CDR3 in amino acids: CASSGTGRVDYGYTF. The DNA for the CDR3 is TGTGCCAGCAGTGGAACAGGGAGGGTAGACTATGGCTACACCTTC.

In this sample, this clonotype turned up a few times. The V call is TRBV9, the J call TRBJ1-4; the D is unclear. V lost 2 bases, J lost 8 bases, and 22 bases lay in between. The CDR3 sequence is 17 residues long. The germline V gene has CDR1 SGDLS and CDR2 YYNGEE. CDR3 region: CASSVLIMPREIEKLFF. CDR3 bases: TGTGCCAGCAGCGTCCTAATAATGCCCCGGGAGATCGAAAAACTGTTTTTT.

This clonotype was detected a few times. The CDR3 loop is CASASGAHQADTQYF. Written as DNA, the CDR3 is TGTGCCAGCGCATCCGGGGCTCACCAGGCAGATACGCAGTATTTT. V usage is TRBV25-1 and J usage is TRBJ2-3, with D tentatively TRBD1 or TRBD2 (5 bases each). Germline values: CDR1 MGHDK, CDR2 SYGVNS. Trimming pared 8 bases from V and 4 bases from J, leaving 19 bases between. The CDR3 extends over 15 amino acids.

This clonotype occurred a few times. The chain is built from TRBV2 and TRBJ1-2, with D perhaps TRBD1 (5 bases). This CDR3 has 16 residues. The germline CDR1 and CDR2 sequences are SNHLY and FYNNEI. Trimming took 7 bases from V and 0 from J, leaving 18 bases between them. CDR3 protein: CASIDSSWGSNYGYTF. The CDR3 bases are TGTGCCAGCATAGACAGTTCTTGGGGTTCTAACTATGGCTACACCTTC.